A single sample gave rise to the 9 T cell receptor beta chains below, sequenced in a study of identical twins. TCRdb re-called the 5' RACE reads through MiXCR, storing one row per CDR3 protein. The sample consists of about 900,000 distinct CDR3 sequences, 9% to 15% of them appearing once. These data also formed part of another study, on yellow fever vaccine responses in identical twins.

Sequenced sample: PBMCs. The receptor set was obtained from a young woman in good health.

The chain couples TRBV4-1 to TRBJ1-5, with D tentatively TRBD1 (5 bases). The V gene's germline CDR1 is MGHRA and CDR2 YSYEKL. V was cut by 2 bases and J by 4 bases, with 12 bases left in between. This CDR3 contains 15 residues. The CDR3 protein is CASSQYGQTNQPQHF. The CDR3 DNA reads TGCGCCAGCAGCCAATATGGACAAACAAATCAGCCCCAGCATTTT.

This clonotype was seen only a few times. This rearrangement joins TRBV7-9 to TRBJ2-1, with a tentative D call TRBD1 (5 bases). This CDR3 is built from 13 residues. Trimming took off 5 bases at V and 9 bases at J, with 14 bases between the two ends. From germline, CDR1 is SEHNR and CDR2 FQNEAQ (reference sequence). The DNA for the CDR3 is TGTGCCAGCAGCCCACCTTGGGGCACTGAGCAGTTCTTC. It encodes CASSPPWGTEQFF. The full variable domain, with the rest looked up from reference TRBV7-9 and TRBJ2-1, is DTGVSQNPRHKITKRGQNVTFRCDPISEHNRLYWYRQTLGQGPEFLTYFQNEAQLEKSRLLSDRFSAERPKGSFSTLEIQRTEQGDSAMYLCASSPPWGTEQFFGPGTRLTVL.

In this sample, this clonotype turned up a few times. CDR3 protein: CASKVQTHSNQPQHF. The CDR3 DNA sequence: TGTGCCAGCAAGGTTCAGACCCATAGCAATCAGCCCCAGCATTTT. The V and J genes are TRBV28 and TRBJ1-5; D call uncertain. The CDR3 runs 15 residues. CDR1 and CDR2 from the germline V gene are MDHEN and SYDVKM. Trimming took 7 bases from V and 0 from J, leaving 13 bases between them.

This chain connects TRBV29-1 to TRBJ2-1, with 13 nucleotides matching TRBD2. Looked up from germline, CDR1 is SQVTM and CDR2 is ANQGSEA. Unmatched junction bases numbered 1, after V lost 5 bases and J lost 0 bases. The CDR3 extends over 15 amino acids. DNA of the CDR3: TGCAGCGTTCGGACTAGCGGGGGCTCCTACAATGAGCAGTTCTTC. Protein product: CSVRTSGGSYNEQFF.

The rearrangement uses TRBV20-1 and TRBJ2-2, with a weak D call TRBD2 (6 bases). Germline lookup yields CDR1 DFQATT and CDR2 SNEGSKA (reference sequence). The V end was cut by 0 bases, the J end by 0 bases, with 20 bases between. The CDR3 contains 19 residues. The CDR3 bases are TGCAGTGCTAGAGACCCCGGGACTTCCCCGAGCTCGAACACCGGGGAGCTGTTTTTT. Its protein is CSARDPGTSPSSNTGELFF.

This clonotype has just a few counts. One end of the junction varies from germline; a read error may be responsible. This sequence joins TRBV2 and TRBJ2-2; TRBD2 matches 10 bases. Germline CDR1 is SNHLY and CDR2 is FYNNEI. The CDR3 is 15 residues long. The CDR3 DNA reads as TGTGCCAGCAGCGACACTAGCGGGAACAACGGGGAGCTGTTTTTT. It codes for CASSDTSGNNGELFF. Supplemented by reference TRBV2 and TRBJ2-2, the full variable domain reads EPEVTQTPSHQVTQMGQEVILRCVPISNHLYFYWYRQILGQKVEFLVSFYNNEISEKSEIFDDQFSVERPDGSNFTLKIRSTKLEDSAMYFCASSDTSGNNGELFFGEGSRLTVL.

This clonotype was seen at least ten times. The chain joins TRBV28 to TRBJ2-1; TRBD2 aligns across 8 bases. The junction had 6 bases not matched to a gene; V was cut back by 5 bases and J by 12 bases. Looked up from germline, CDR1 is MDHEN and CDR2 is SYDVKM. The CDR3 spans 12 residues. This chain's CDR3 is CASSHGLAGQFF. The CDR3 DNA sequence: TGTGCCAGCAGTCACGGACTAGCCGGGCAGTTCTTC.

The chain uses TRBV5-6 and TRBJ2-1, with a weak D call TRBD2 (5 bases). The CDR3 totals 17 residues. Germline CDR1 and CDR2: SGHDT and YYEEEE. V lost 3 bases and J lost 0, with 16 bases in between. CDR3 sequence reads: CASSSSTREGSYNEQFF. DNA of the CDR3: TGTGCCAGCAGCTCCTCAACCCGGGAAGGCTCCTACAATGAGCAGTTCTTC.

This clonotype has only one observation. The V and J genes are TRBV2 and TRBJ2-1; 8 nucleotides agree with TRBD1. The CDR3 is 14 residues long. Germline assignment: CDR1 SNHLY and CDR2 FYNNEI. With 5 bases clipped from V and 4 bases from J, the junction kept 4 bases outside the gene matches. CDR3 amino acids: CASSRQGRYNEQFF. For the CDR3, the DNA is TGTGCCAGCAGTAGACAGGGGAGGTACAATGAGCAGTTCTTC.